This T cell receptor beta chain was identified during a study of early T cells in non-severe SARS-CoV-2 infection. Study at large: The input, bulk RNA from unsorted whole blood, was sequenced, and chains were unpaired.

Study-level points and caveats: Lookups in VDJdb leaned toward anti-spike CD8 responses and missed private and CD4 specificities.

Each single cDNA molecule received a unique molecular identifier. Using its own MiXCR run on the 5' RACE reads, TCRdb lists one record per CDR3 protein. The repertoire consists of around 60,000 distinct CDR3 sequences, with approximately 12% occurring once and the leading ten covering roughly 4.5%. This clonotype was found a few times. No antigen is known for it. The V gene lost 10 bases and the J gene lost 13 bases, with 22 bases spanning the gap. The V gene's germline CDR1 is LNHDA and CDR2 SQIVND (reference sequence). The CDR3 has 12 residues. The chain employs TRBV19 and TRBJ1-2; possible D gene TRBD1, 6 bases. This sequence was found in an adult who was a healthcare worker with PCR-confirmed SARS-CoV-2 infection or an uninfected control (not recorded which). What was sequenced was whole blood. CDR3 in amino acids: CATGPTGFLGTF. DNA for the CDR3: TGTGCCACCGGACCGACAGGCTTCCTGGGCACCTTC.